This record covers a single TCR beta chain. Its antigen is unknown. This entry comes from a study of cytomegalovirus exposure and HLA in healthy donors. Across the study: Of a few hundred genotyped donors, 81% grouped in the Caucasian-associated ancestry cluster. Study-level results: One variant, a missense change in DCLRE1C, was linked in a later analysis to TCR beta V- and J-gene trimming. The likely origin of a cluster of highly shared sequence variants was a sequencing artifact. 87-base-pair reads could not separate some V segments, including TRBV6-2 and TRBV6-3.

Trimming took off 6 bases at V and 0 bases at J, with 12 bases between the two ends. CDR3 length equals 15 residues. In germline, CDR1 is KGHSH, CDR2 LQKENI. PCR employed 60 Vbeta and 13 Jbeta primers. TCRdb's table, derived via immunoSEQ multiplex PCR, lists solely in-frame clones and lacks some. The data contain about 89,000 clones, roughly 85% of them singletons. This clonotype was sampled from a middle-aged man in good health and CMV-seropositive. Sequences were obtained from PBMCs. The chain links TRBV18 to TRBJ1-3, with D unresolved. CDR3 nucleotide sequence: TGTGCCAGCTCCCTCGGCGGGGACTCTGGAAACACCATATATTTT. Protein product: CASSLGGDSGNTIYF.